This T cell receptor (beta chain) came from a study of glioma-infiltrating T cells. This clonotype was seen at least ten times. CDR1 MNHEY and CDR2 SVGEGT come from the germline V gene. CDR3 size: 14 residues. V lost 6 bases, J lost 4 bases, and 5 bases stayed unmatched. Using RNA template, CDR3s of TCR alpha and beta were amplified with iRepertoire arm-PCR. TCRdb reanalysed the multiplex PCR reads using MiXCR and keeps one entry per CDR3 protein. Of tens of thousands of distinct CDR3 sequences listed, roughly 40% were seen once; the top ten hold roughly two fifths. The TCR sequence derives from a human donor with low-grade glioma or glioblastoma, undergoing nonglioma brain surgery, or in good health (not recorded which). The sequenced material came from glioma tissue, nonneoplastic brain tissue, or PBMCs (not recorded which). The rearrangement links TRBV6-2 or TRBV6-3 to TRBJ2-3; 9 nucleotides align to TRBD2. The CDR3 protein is CASSLSGSPDTQYF. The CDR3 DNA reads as TGTGCCAGCAGCCTTAGCGGGAGCCCAGATACGCAGTATTTT.